The rows below give T cell receptor beta chains drawn from one sample of a study of T cells in Graves' hyperthyroidism and ophthalmopathy. A single record per CDR3 protein comes from TCRdb applying MiXCR to the multiplex PCR reads. This sample has a few hundred thousand distinct CDR3 sequences; about 16% occur once, and the top ten carry less than 3.5%. The sequencing sample was made of blood. These TCRs come from a woman between 40 and 55 years old with Graves' ophthalmopathy. CDR3s include the opening cysteine and the closing phenylalanine or tryptophan. A D gene is named only where the DNA matches it firmly. Size is stated for part of the rows, as once, few or many counts, or as a class when the clone is expanded.

clone size	J gene	D gene	V gene	CDR3 DNA	CDR3 protein
few	TRBJ2-2	TRBD1	TRBV7-2	TGTGCCAGCAGTACCACAGGGGTGGCGAACACCGGGGAGCTGTTTTTT	CASSTTGVANTGELFF
NA	TRBJ2-7	NA	TRBV10-3	TGTGCCATCAGTGAGTCCCGGAAGCAGTACTTC	CAISESRKQYF
few	TRBJ2-5	TRBD1	TRBV2	TGTGCCAGCCAACCACTTACAGGGGTAGAGACCCAGTACTTC	CASQPLTGVETQYF
many	TRBJ2-1	TRBD1	TRBV11-1	TGTGCCAGCAGAGATACAGGGACAGGGGTTTATGAGCAGTTCTTC	CASRDTGTGVYEQFF
few	TRBJ2-2	NA	TRBV13	TGTGCCAGCAGCTTCTCCGAGGAGCTGTTTTTT	CASSFSEELFF
many	TRBJ1-1	NA	TRBV28	TGTGCCAGCAGTTTAATTACAGAGAACACTGAAGCTTTCTTT	CASSLITENTEAFF
many	TRBJ2-7	NA	TRBV2	TGTGCCAGCGGCGGGACAACCCCCTACGAGCAGTACTTC	CASGGTTPYEQYF
few	TRBJ1-5	NA	TRBV12-3/TRBV12-4	TGTGCCAGCAGTTTGGATGGACAGCAGCCCCAGCATTTT	CASSLDGQQPQHF
NA	TRBJ2-1	TRBD2	TRBV11-3	TGTGCCAGCGCGAGCGGGAGGGCCTACAATGAGCAGTTCTTC	CASASGRAYNEQFF
NA	TRBJ1-5	NA	TRBV28	TGTGCCAGCATAGACCCGTGGAGCAATCAGCCCCAGCATTTT	CASIDPWSNQPQHF
NA	TRBJ2-1	TRBD1	TRBV5-1	TGCGCCAGCAGCCTGCTCCGGGACAGGGGGCGTGAGCAGTTCTTC	CASSLLRDRGREQFF
many	TRBJ2-7	NA	TRBV2	TGTGCCAGCTCCCTTAGCTGGAATTCCTACGAGCAGTACTTC	CASSLSWNSYEQYF
many	TRBJ2-7	NA	TRBV11-2	TGTGCCAGCAGCTCCCAAGCTGGGACACCCTACGAGCAGTACTTC	CASSSQAGTPYEQYF
NA	TRBJ1-1	NA	TRBV11-2	TGTGCCAGCAGCTTAGTCGCGGCGGATTTGAACACTGAAGCTTTCTTT	CASSLVAADLNTEAFF
few	TRBJ1-1	NA	TRBV6-1	TGTGCCAGCAGGGTGGGTGTGGGTCAAGGTGGCACTGAAGCTTTCTTT	CASRVGVGQGGTEAFF
NA	TRBJ1-5	TRBD1	TRBV19	TGTGCCAGTAGTAAACAAGGACAGGGGGGCAATCAGCCCCAGCATTTT	CASSKQGQGGNQPQHF
many	TRBJ1-5	NA	TRBV12-3/TRBV12-4	TGTGCCAGCAGCCCGTGGTGGGACGGCAATCAGCCCCAGCATTTT	CASSPWWDGNQPQHF
few	TRBJ1-1	NA	TRBV19	TGTGCCAGTAGTATTCGGTGGGGCGCTGGGAACACTGAAGCTTTCTTT	CASSIRWGAGNTEAFF
many	TRBJ1-1	NA	TRBV20-1	TGCAGTCCGGGGGGGGAAGCTTTCTTT	CSPGGEAFF
many	TRBJ2-1	NA	TRBV18	TGTGCCAGCTCAGATTCGGACAGACACCATGAGCAGTTCTTC	CASSDSDRHHEQFF
NA	TRBJ2-5	NA	TRBV7-9	TGTGCCAGCAGCTTTCCGGTGGGTTCAGAGACCCAGTACTTC	CASSFPVGSETQYF
many	TRBJ2-7	TRBD1	TRBV28	TGTGCCAGCAGTTTGAGGACAGGGTACGAGCAGTACTTC	CASSLRTGYEQYF
many	TRBJ2-1	NA	TRBV5-6	TGTGCCAGCAGCTTGGAGGGGACCTACAATGAGCAGTTCTTC	CASSLEGTYNEQFF
many	TRBJ2-7	TRBD2	TRBV11-2	TGTGCCAGCAGGTGGACTAGCGGGGCACATTACGAGCAGTACTTC	CASRWTSGAHYEQYF
many	TRBJ1-6	NA	TRBV12-3/TRBV12-4	TGTGCCAGCAGTTTGAGGTCCTATAATTCACCCCTCCACTTT	CASSLRSYNSPLHF
NA	TRBJ1-2	TRBD1	TRBV19	TGTGCCACCGCGACAGGGACCCTCAATGGCTACACCTTC	CATATGTLNGYTF
few	TRBJ1-3	NA	TRBV5-6	TGTGCCAGCAGCTTGGGAAGGGGAAGGTCCTCCGGAAACACCATATATTTT	CASSLGRGRSSGNTIYF
few	TRBJ1-5	NA	TRBV28	TGTGCCAGCAGGGCGGGGGCGAGGTCAAGGCAGCCCCAGCATTTT	CASRAGARSRQPQHF
many	TRBJ2-7	NA	TRBV30	TGTGCCTGGAGTGTGGTTGGCAACGAGCAGTACTTC	CAWSVVGNEQYF
NA	TRBJ2-7	TRBD1	TRBV18	TGTGCCAGCTCACATACCTCCGGGACAGAGCCCTACGAGCAGTACTTC	CASSHTSGTEPYEQYF
NA	TRBJ2-7	TRBD1	TRBV11-2	TGTGCCAGCAGCTCGGGACAGGAGATCTACGAGCAGTACTTC	CASSSGQEIYEQYF
many	TRBJ2-7	NA	TRBV20-1	TGCAGTGCCCCGAGACCCCCTAGGGACGAGCAGTACTTC	CSAPRPPRDEQYF
NA	TRBJ1-2	NA	TRBV7-2	TGTGCCAGCAGAAACAAGGCCCATAACTATGGCTACACCTTC	CASRNKAHNYGYTF
NA	TRBJ1-6	TRBD1	TRBV10-3	TGTGCCATCGGGACAGCAGATTCACCCCTCCACTTT	CAIGTADSPLHF
many	TRBJ2-2	NA	TRBV29-1	TGCAGCGTTTCAAGGGCAGGGGACGCCGGGGAGCTGTTTTTT	CSVSRAGDAGELFF
many	TRBJ1-1	NA	TRBV29-1	TGCAGCGCCAGAGGCCACACATTGAACACTGAAGCTTTCTTT	CSARGHTLNTEAFF
many	TRBJ2-3	TRBD1	TRBV27	TGTGCCAGCAGTTTAGACAGGGGGTCTGATACGCAGTATTTT	CASSLDRGSDTQYF
many	TRBJ2-2	NA	TRBV12-3/TRBV12-4	TGTGCCAGCAGCGGGAAGGGGGGCCTAGCGTCGGAGCTGTTTTTT	CASSGKGGLASELFF
NA	TRBJ2-5	NA	TRBV19	TGTGCCAGTAGTATAGACGGGAGCGGAGAGACCCAGTACTTC	CASSIDGSGETQYF
NA	TRBJ2-7	TRBD2	TRBV4-1	TGCGCCAGCAGCCCCGCCGGGACTAGCGGGGGGGAATCCTACAATGAGCAGTACTTC	CASSPAGTSGGESYNEQYF
few	TRBJ2-3	TRBD1	TRBV6-1	TGTGCCAGCAGTGGGTCGACAGGGACACTCACAGATACGCAGTATTTT	CASSGSTGTLTDTQYF
many	TRBJ2-1	NA	TRBV5-4	TGTGCCAGCAGCTTGGCGGGACCCATCAATGAGCAGTTCTTC	CASSLAGPINEQFF
many	TRBJ2-7	NA	TRBV27	TGTGCCAGCAGCTCCGGGACTCCAGTTCGGCGCTACGAGCAGTACTTC	CASSSGTPVRRYEQYF
many	TRBJ2-1	TRBD2	TRBV20-1	TGCAGTGCCGCCTTACTAGCGGGGGGGCCGTATGAGCAGTTCTTC	CSAALLAGGPYEQFF
NA	TRBJ1-1	NA	TRBV11-1	TGTGCCAGCAGCTTAGGCCGGTTGGTTGAAGCTTTCTTT	CASSLGRLVEAFF
many	TRBJ1-2	TRBD1	TRBV20-1	TGCAGTGCTTCCCCTGGGACAGGGGCCTATGGCTACACCTTC	CSASPGTGAYGYTF
NA	TRBJ2-5	NA	TRBV4-1	TGCGCCAGCAGCCCTGACGCATGGGACCAAGAGACCCAGTACTTC	CASSPDAWDQETQYF
many	TRBJ2-3	TRBD1	TRBV12-3/TRBV12-4	TGTGCCAGCAGTCGGACGGACAGGATCACAGATACGCAGTATTTT	CASSRTDRITDTQYF
few	TRBJ1-2	NA	TRBV6-2/TRBV6-3	TGTGCCAGCAGTTACTCGCAGCGAGAGGGCTACACCTTC	CASSYSQREGYTF
NA	TRBJ2-7	TRBD2	TRBV27	TGTGCCAGCAGTCTGAAGCGGGACCTCCTGGGGCAGTACTTC	CASSLKRDLLGQYF